The rows below give T cell receptor beta chains drawn from one sample of a study of OX40 agonist ivuxolimab in advanced cancers. Here immunoSEQ multiplex PCR was the method, and the copy in TCRdb shows in-frame clones only, minus some. There are about 18,000 clones in the sample; around 78% occur only once, and 14% to 15% lies in the top ten. The sequences come from CD4+ or CD8+ T cells sorted from blood, collected in a trial of the OX40 agonist ivuxolimab. These receptors were collected from an adult with an advanced solid tumor such as melanoma, head and neck, liver or kidney cancer. The CDR3 runs from the conserved cysteine through the conserved F or W. D genes are given only for firm matches. The size entry is marked missing in some rows and otherwise reads once, few, many or a size class.

TRBJ2-2,-,TRBV19,-,CASRPTEGGPNGELFF,TGTGCCAGTAGACCGACTGAGGGGGGGCCAAACGGGGAGCTGTTTTTT
TRBJ2-2,-,TRBV12-5,-,CASGLGGNTGELFF,TGTGCTAGTGGTTTGGGGGGGAACACCGGGGAGCTGTTTTTT
TRBJ2-2,-,TRBV5-1,-,CASSFGGVGSNTGELFF,TGCGCCAGCAGCTTTGGTGGTGTAGGGTCGAACACCGGGGAGCTGTTTTTT
TRBJ2-2,-,TRBV7-2,-,CASSLNAEFNTGELFF,TGTGCCAGCAGCTTAAATGCGGAGTTCAACACCGGGGAGCTGTTTTTT
TRBJ1-3,-,TRBV11-2,-,CASSSPQGYTIYF,TGTGCCAGCAGCTCGCCACAGGGTTACACCATATATTTT
TRBJ1-2,-,TRBV7-9,few,CASSLSRGGKNYGYTF,TGTGCCAGCAGCTTAAGCAGGGGCGGTAAGAACTATGGCTACACCTTC
TRBJ1-5,TRBD1,TRBV4-2,-,CASSLGPDRGSQPQHF,TGTGCCAGCAGCCTAGGGCCGGACAGGGGATCGCAGCCCCAGCATTTT
TRBJ2-7,-,TRBV28,once,CASSRPGLEEQYF,TGTGCCAGCAGTCGTCCGGGACTGGAGGAGCAGTACTTC
TRBJ2-1,-,TRBV20-1,-,CSASLHNEQFF,TGCAGTGCTTCCCTCCACAATGAGCAGTTCTTC
TRBJ2-7,TRBD2,TRBV7-2,-,CASSPKREASYEQYF,TGTGCCAGCAGCCCGAAGCGGGAGGCGTCCTACGAGCAGTACTTC
TRBJ2-1,-,TRBV6-5,-,CASTTSYEQFF,TGTGCCAGCACCACTAGTTATGAGCAGTTCTTC
TRBJ2-2,-,TRBV6-6,-,CASSFGQNTGELFF,TGTGCCAGCAGTTTTGGGCAGAACACCGGGGAGCTGTTTTTT
TRBJ2-5,TRBD1,TRBV7-2,-,CASSLYGPGQGAETQYF,TGTGCCAGCAGCTTATACGGCCCTGGACAGGGGGCGGAGACCCAGTACTTC
TRBJ1-5,-,TRBV19,-,CASSIVDSNQPQHF,TGTGCCAGTAGTATTGTTGATAGCAATCAGCCCCAGCATTTT
TRBJ2-1,TRBD1,TRBV25-1,few,CASSEDREFTYNEQFF,TGTGCCAGCAGTGAGGACAGGGAATTCACCTACAATGAGCAGTTCTTC
TRBJ2-3,-,TRBV11-1,-,CASSLGVVGLADTQYF,TGTGCCAGCAGCTTAGGAGTAGTGGGACTGGCAGATACGCAGTATTTT
TRBJ1-1,-,TRBV7-8,-,CASSAGRDTEAFF,TGTGCCAGCAGCGCGGGAAGAGACACTGAAGCTTTCTTT
TRBJ2-5,TRBD2,TRBV19,-,CARTAGGRETQYF,TGTGCCAGGACCGCGGGGGGGCGAGAGACCCAGTACTTC
TRBJ1-1,-,TRBV28,-,CASSPGALNTEAFF,TGTGCCAGCAGCCCTGGGGCCTTGAACACTGAAGCTTTCTTT
TRBJ1-3,-,TRBV6-5,-,CASSQTAQVGNTIYF,TGTGCCAGCAGTCAGACAGCTCAAGTAGGAAACACCATATATTTT
TRBJ1-1,-,TRBV7-3,-,CASSSGRGSTEAFF,TGTGCCAGCAGCTCAGGACGGGGAAGCACTGAAGCTTTCTTT
TRBJ2-2,-,TRBV2,-,CASSYQRRTVAGELFF,TGTGCCAGCAGTTACCAGCGGAGGACAGTTGCCGGGGAGCTGTTTTTT
TRBJ2-1,TRBD2,TRBV5-4,once,CASSSGLAGGLEQFF,TGTGCCAGCAGCTCGGGACTAGCGGGAGGGCTTGAGCAGTTCTTC
TRBJ2-7,-,TRBV7-2,few,CASSLAQFDGTYEQYF,TGTGCCAGCAGCTTAGCGCAATTTGACGGAACCTACGAGCAGTACTTC
TRBJ1-1,-,TRBV7-2,-,CASSWDPNAEAFF,TGTGCCAGCAGCTGGGACCCGAACGCTGAAGCTTTCTTT
TRBJ2-7,TRBD1,TRBV19,medium-sized,CASSIDWTGRPSEQYF,TGTGCCAGTAGTATAGATTGGACAGGGCGTCCGAGTGAGCAGTACTTC
TRBJ2-1,TRBD2,TRBV29-1,-,CSFRLAGDLSVEFF,TGCAGCTTTAGACTAGCGGGAGACCTCTCCGTGGAGTTCTTC
TRBJ1-6,-,TRBV19,once,CASRPPGSYNSPLHF,TGTGCCAGTAGGCCCCCGGGCTCCTATAATTCACCCCTCCACTTT
TRBJ2-3,-,TRBV28,few,CASSAPTELTDTQYF,TGTGCCAGCAGCGCCCCGACTGAACTTACAGATACGCAGTATTTT
TRBJ1-5,-,TRBV6-1,medium-sized,CASLAGNNQPQHF,TGTGCCAGCTTGGCAGGGAATAATCAGCCCCAGCATTTT
TRBJ2-1,TRBD2,TRBV28,-,CASSSRTRGEQFF,TGTGCCAGCAGCTCCCGGACTAGGGGAGAGCAGTTCTTC
TRBJ2-7,-,TRBV11-1,-,CASSFNTYEQYF,TGTGCCAGCAGCTTTAACACCTACGAGCAGTACTTC
TRBJ2-5,TRBD2,TRBV7-2,-,CASSFTSGQETQYF,TGTGCCAGCAGTTTTACTAGCGGCCAAGAGACCCAGTACTTC
TRBJ1-5,-,TRBV5-3,few,CASSLGNQPQHF,TGTGCCAGCAGCCTTGGCAATCAGCCCCAGCATTTT
TRBJ2-7,-,TRBV2,-,CASTRGPPSYEQYF,TGTGCCAGCACCCGAGGTCCTCCATCCTACGAGCAGTACTTC
TRBJ2-5,TRBD1,TRBV2,-,CASSSGTGVREQYF,TGTGCCAGCAGCTCCGGGACAGGGGTTCGGGAGCAGTACTTC
TRBJ2-5,-,TRBV25-1,-,CASSEAFFMDQYF,TGTGCCAGCAGTGAAGCGTTTTTTATGGACCAGTACTTC
TRBJ2-7,-,TRBV10-3,-,CAINRRDGLDEQYF,TGTGCCATCAATCGTAGAGATGGGTTGGACGAGCAGTACTTC
TRBJ2-2,-,TRBV7-2,-,CASSHPLVRELFF,TGTGCCAGCAGCCACCCCCTAGTCCGGGAGCTGTTTTTT
TRBJ2-3,-,TRBV2,-,CASRESDTQYF,TGTGCCAGCAGGGAGTCAGATACGCAGTATTTT
TRBJ1-2,-,TRBV4-2,-,CASSHRYGYTF,TGTGCCAGCAGCCATCGGTATGGCTACACCTTC
TRBJ1-1,TRBD1,TRBV5-1,-,CASSGGQKNTEAFF,TGCGCCAGCAGCGGGGGACAGAAGAACACTGAAGCTTTCTTT
TRBJ2-3,-,TRBV10-3,-,CASKQVGSGLTSTDTQYF,TGTGCCAGCAAACAAGTGGGTAGCGGCCTAACTAGCACAGATACGCAGTATTTT
TRBJ1-5,TRBD1,TRBV30,-,CAFTPGQLSKGTQHF,TGTGCCTTCACTCCGGGACAGCTTTCAAAGGGGACCCAGCATTTT
TRBJ1-3,-,TRBV11-3,-,CASRRPIYF,TGTGCAAGTCGCCGCCCCATATATTTT
TRBJ1-2,TRBD1,TRBV9,-,CASSAPDRGYGYTF,TGTGCCAGCAGCGCCCCAGACAGGGGCTATGGCTACACCTTC
TRBJ2-1,TRBD2,TRBV9,-,CASSVGDRGLLSGRYDEQFF,TGTGCCAGCAGCGTAGGAGATAGGGGGCTCCTTAGCGGGAGATATGATGAGCAGTTCTTC